These T cell receptor beta chains were read from a single sample in a study of Graves' ophthalmopathy and Graves' hyperthyroidism. TCRdb called the multiplex PCR reads again in MiXCR, with one record for every CDR3 protein. The sample contains around 340,000 distinct CDR3 sequences, 17% of which appear only once. Material: peripheral blood. The receptor source for this set is an adult man with Graves' ophthalmopathy. Both conserved end residues are part of each CDR3. The D gene is left open where the match is weak. Size tells how often a clone was seen (once, few, many) or the class of an expanded clone, and some rows leave it out.

clone size	D gene	V gene	J gene	CDR3 protein	CDR3 DNA
many	.	TRBV30	TRBJ1-2	CAWSLQGYGYTF	TGTGCCTGGAGTCTGCAGGGGTATGGCTACACCTTC
many	.	TRBV24-1	TRBJ1-2	CATGGGSYGYTF	TGTGCCACCGGCGGTGGGAGCTATGGCTACACCTTC
many	TRBD1	TRBV30	TRBJ2-7	CAWSVRDRGGRQYF	TGTGCCTGGAGTGTAAGGGACAGGGGGGGCCGGCAGTACTTC
many	.	TRBV19	TRBJ2-7	CASSIGGGPYEQYF	TGTGCCAGTAGTATTGGGGGAGGTCCCTACGAGCAGTACTTC
many	.	TRBV9	TRBJ2-7	CASSVGLSYEQYF	TGTGCCAGCAGCGTAGGGCTCTCCTACGAGCAGTACTTC
many	TRBD1	TRBV4-3	TRBJ2-4	CASSQGDRGDIQYF	TGCGCCAGCAGCCAAGGTGACAGGGGTGACATTCAGTACTTC
many	TRBD1	TRBV6-4	TRBJ1-1	CASSHQPGGRKNTEAFF	TGTGCCAGCAGTCACCAGCCAGGGGGGAGGAAGAACACTGAAGCTTTCTTT
.	.	TRBV6-1	TRBJ1-5	CASSEARFENQPQHF	TGTGCCAGCAGTGAAGCGCGGTTTGAGAATCAGCCCCAGCATTTT
many	.	TRBV6-2/TRBV6-3	TRBJ1-5	CASAFRRGQPQHF	TGTGCCAGCGCATTTCGAAGAGGTCAGCCCCAGCATTTT
many	.	TRBV29-1	TRBJ2-5	CSVEDSGLETQYF	TGCAGCGTTGAAGATTCGGGGTTGGAGACCCAGTACTTC
many	TRBD1	TRBV19	TRBJ1-1	CASSVLGDRDPEAFF	TGTGCCAGTAGTGTTTTAGGGGACAGGGATCCTGAAGCTTTCTTT
many	.	TRBV7-3	TRBJ1-6	CASSRDGYNSPLHF	TGTGCCAGCAGCCGGGACGGCTATAATTCACCCCTCCACTTT
.	TRBD1	TRBV6-1	TRBJ1-2	CASSPGQGTVSYGYTF	TGTGCCAGCAGTCCGGGACAGGGGACGGTCAGCTATGGCTACACCTTC
few	.	TRBV30	TRBJ2-3	CAWSAQGGADTQYF	TGTGCCTGGAGTGCCCAGGGGGGGGCAGATACGCAGTATTTT
.	TRBD2	TRBV20-1	TRBJ2-5	CSAQNAGLASQETQYF	TGCAGTGCCCAAAACGCGGGACTAGCGAGCCAAGAGACCCAGTACTTC
.	.	TRBV30	TRBJ2-7	CAWSYGRDEQYF	TGTGCCTGGAGTTACGGGAGAGACGAGCAGTACTTC